The present T cell receptor beta chain was sequenced within a study of T-cell reconstitution after alpha-beta-depleted transplantation in children. V dropped 6 bases and J dropped 5; count of bases not matched to a gene: 7. The CDR3 consists of 13 residues. Germline V gives CDR1 GTSNPN, CDR2 SVGIG (reference sequence). This clonotype has just a few counts. The library targeted TCRbeta and was prepared with unique molecular identifiers. From the PCR reads, TCRdb called clonotypes with MiXCR, one entry per CDR3 protein. The table shows around 500,000 distinct CDR3 sequences, with 12% occurring only once.

Sample: PBMCs from the stem cell graft donor, taken from the stem cell graft. This rearrangement joins TRBV30 to TRBJ2-5; TRBD1 matches 9 bases. The clonotype comes from a human donor who donated a stem cell graft to a child with combined immunodeficiency. In nucleotides, the CDR3 is TGTGCCTGTTGGACAGGGGCCCAGGAGACCCAGTACTTC. The encoded protein is CACWTGAQETQYF.